This T cell receptor beta chain was captured in a study of T-cell memory formation after mild COVID-19. Findings and limits, study-wide: Those CD4+ clones that contracted were mainly in CM and EM (CD8+ ones in EMRA). The authors did not confirm SARS-CoV-2 specificity of second-wave clones peaking day 37. That cross-reactive memory joined was suggested by some responding clones appearing in pre-infection memory.

In its sample, this clonotype was seen a few times. Its antigen is not identified. One entry per CDR3 protein, called by TCRdb with MiXCR from the 5' RACE reads. The data hold around 390,000 distinct CDR3 sequences, with about 17% observed a single time. Germline V lookup: CDR1 DFQATT, CDR2 SNEGSKA (reference sequence). The junction had 8 bases not matched to a gene; V was cut back by 1 base and J by 1 base. The CDR3 loop spans 16 amino acids. The chain joins TRBV20-1 to TRBJ2-7, with 9 bases matching TRBD1. Sequences were obtained from PBMCs or a T cell subset sorted from them (not recorded which). This receptor was obtained from a man between 18 and 35 years old who had mild COVID-19 (a few samples of this study predate the infection). Cell type and time point are not known. The CDR3 loop is CSARVAAGQGSYEQYF. DNA of the CDR3: TGCAGTGCTAGAGTCGCCGCGGGACAGGGATCCTACGAGCAGTACTTC.